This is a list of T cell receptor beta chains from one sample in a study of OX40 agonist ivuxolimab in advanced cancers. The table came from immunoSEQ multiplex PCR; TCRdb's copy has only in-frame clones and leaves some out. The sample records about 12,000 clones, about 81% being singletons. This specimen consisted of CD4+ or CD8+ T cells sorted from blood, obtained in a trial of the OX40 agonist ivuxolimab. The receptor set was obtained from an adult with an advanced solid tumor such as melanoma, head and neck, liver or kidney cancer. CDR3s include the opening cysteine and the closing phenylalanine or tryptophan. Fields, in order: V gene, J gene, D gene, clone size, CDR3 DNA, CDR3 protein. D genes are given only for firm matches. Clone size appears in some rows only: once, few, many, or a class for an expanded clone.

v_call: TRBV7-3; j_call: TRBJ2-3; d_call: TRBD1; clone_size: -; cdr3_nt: TGTGCCAGCAGCTATGGGACAGGGGGTGAAGATACGCAGTATTTT; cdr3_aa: CASSYGTGGEDTQYF
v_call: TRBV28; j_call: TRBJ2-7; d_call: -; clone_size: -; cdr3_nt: TGTGCCAGCAGTTTATTCGAGACAGAGTCTCACGAGCAGTACTTC; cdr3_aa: CASSLFETESHEQYF
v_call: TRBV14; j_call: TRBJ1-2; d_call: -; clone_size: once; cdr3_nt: TGTGCCAGCAGCCAATTCCAGGGTCCCTATGGCTACACCTTC; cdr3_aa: CASSQFQGPYGYTF
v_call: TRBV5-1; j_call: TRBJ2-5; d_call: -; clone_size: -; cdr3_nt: TGCGCCAGCAGCTTTGATACCCAAGAGACCCAGTACTTC; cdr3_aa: CASSFDTQETQYF
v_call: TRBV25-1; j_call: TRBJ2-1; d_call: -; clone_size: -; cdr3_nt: TGTGCCAGCAGCCCAGCAGGTGAGCAGTTCTTC; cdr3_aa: CASSPAGEQFF
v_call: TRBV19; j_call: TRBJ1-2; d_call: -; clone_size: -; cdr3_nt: TGTGCCAGTAGTACACAGGCGGCTAACTATGGCTACACCTTC; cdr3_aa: CASSTQAANYGYTF
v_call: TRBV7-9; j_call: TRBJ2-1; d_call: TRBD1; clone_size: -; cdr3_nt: TGTGCCAGCAGCATCGGACAGGGACACAATGAGCAGTTCTTC; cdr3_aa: CASSIGQGHNEQFF
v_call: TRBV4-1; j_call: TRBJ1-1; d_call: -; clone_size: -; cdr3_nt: TGCGCCAGCAGCCAAACGACAGGTTTCACTGAAGCTTTCTTT; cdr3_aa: CASSQTTGFTEAFF
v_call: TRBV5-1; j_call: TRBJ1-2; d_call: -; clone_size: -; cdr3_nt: TGCGCCAGCAGCTTGAGTGGGGGAACCAACTATGGCTACACCTTC; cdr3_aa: CASSLSGGTNYGYTF
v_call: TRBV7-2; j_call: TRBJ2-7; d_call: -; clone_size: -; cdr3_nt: TGTGCCAGCAGAGCCAGCCGAATAGACGAGCAGTACTTC; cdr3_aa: CASRASRIDEQYF
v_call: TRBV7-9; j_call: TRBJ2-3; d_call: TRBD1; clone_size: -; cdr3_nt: TGTGCCAGCAGCTTAGGAAGGACAGGGGCCGATACGCAGTATTTT; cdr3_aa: CASSLGRTGADTQYF
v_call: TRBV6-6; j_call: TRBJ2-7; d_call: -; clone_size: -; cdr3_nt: TGTGCCAGCAGTTACTCCGGGGAGGTAGGCTACGAGCAGTACTTC; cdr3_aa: CASSYSGEVGYEQYF
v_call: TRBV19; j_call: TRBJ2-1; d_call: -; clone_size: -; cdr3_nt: TGTGCCAGTAGTATATCCCAGACGGTTTACAATGAGCAGTTCTTC; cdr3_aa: CASSISQTVYNEQFF
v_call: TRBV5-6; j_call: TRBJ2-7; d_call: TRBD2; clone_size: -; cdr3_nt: TGTGCCAGCAGCGTCGGGATAGCGGGGGTCTCCTACGAGCAGTACTTC; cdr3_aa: CASSVGIAGVSYEQYF
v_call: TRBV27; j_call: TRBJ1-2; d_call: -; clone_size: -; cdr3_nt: TGTGCCAGCAGCCCGCTCCTAGTGGATTCCCTCTATGGCTACACCTTC; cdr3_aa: CASSPLLVDSLYGYTF
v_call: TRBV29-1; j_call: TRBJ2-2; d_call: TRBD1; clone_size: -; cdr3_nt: TGCAGCGTTGAAGATCTCAGGGGGAACGGGGAGCTGTTTTTT; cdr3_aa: CSVEDLRGNGELFF
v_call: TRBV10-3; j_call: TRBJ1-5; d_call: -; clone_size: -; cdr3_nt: TGTGCCATCAGTGAAGAGAGGGGGGATCAGCCCCAGCATTTT; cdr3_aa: CAISEERGDQPQHF
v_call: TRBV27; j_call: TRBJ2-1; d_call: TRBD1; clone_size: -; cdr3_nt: TGTGCCAGCGCTCTAGGGGGCCCACACAATGAGCAGTTCTTC; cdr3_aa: CASALGGPHNEQFF
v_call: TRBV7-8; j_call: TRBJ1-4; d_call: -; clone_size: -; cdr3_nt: TGTGCCAGCAGCTTAGCGCGGATAACAACTAATGAAAAACTGTTTTTT; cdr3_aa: CASSLARITTNEKLFF
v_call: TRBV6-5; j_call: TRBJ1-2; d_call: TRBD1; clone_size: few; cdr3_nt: TGTGCCAGCAGTCGGGGACAGGGACGGACCTATGGCTACACCTTC; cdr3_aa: CASSRGQGRTYGYTF
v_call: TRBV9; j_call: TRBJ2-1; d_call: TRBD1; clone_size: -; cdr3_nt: TGTGCCAGCAGCCTCGGACAGGGGGACAATGAGCAGTTCTTC; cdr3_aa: CASSLGQGDNEQFF
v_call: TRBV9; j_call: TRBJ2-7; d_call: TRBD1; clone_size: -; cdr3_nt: TGTGCCAGCAGTAAGACAGGGGGCGAGCAGTACTTC; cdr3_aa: CASSKTGGEQYF
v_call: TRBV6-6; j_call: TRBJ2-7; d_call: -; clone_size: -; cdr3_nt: TGTGCCAGCAGTTACGGCCAGAGGTACGAGCAGTACTTC; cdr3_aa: CASSYGQRYEQYF
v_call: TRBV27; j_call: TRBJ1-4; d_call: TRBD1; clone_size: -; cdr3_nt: TGTGCCAGCAGTCTCACAGGGGCAACTAATGAAAAACTGTTTTTT; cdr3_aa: CASSLTGATNEKLFF
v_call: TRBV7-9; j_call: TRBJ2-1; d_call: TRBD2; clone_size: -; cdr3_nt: TGTGCCAGCAGCAATAGCGGGGAAAAAAACAATGAGCAGTTCTTC; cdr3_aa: CASSNSGEKNNEQFF
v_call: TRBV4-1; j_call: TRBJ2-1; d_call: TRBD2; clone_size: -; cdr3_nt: TGCGCCAGCAGCCACCCGGGACTAGCGGGAGTTGAGCAGTTCTTC; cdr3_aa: CASSHPGLAGVEQFF
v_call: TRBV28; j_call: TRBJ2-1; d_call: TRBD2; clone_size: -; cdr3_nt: TGTGCCAGCAGGACGACGGCGGCGGGAGGATATGTTGCCTACAATGAGCAGTTCTTC; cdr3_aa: CASRTTAAGGYVAYNEQFF
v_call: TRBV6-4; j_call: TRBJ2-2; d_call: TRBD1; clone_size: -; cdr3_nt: TGTGCCAGCAGTAAGGGGGCCTATGAATCCACCGGGGAGCTGTTTTTT; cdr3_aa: CASSKGAYESTGELFF
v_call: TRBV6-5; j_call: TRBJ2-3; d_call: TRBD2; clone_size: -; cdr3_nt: TGTGCCAGCAGACTTCTAGCGGGGGCACTAGATACGCAGTATTTT; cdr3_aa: CASRLLAGALDTQYF
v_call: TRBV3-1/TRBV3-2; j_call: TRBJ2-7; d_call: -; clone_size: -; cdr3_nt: TGTGCCAGCGTATACGAGCAGTACTTC; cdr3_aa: CASVYEQYF
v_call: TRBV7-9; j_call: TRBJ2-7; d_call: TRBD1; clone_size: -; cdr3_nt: TGTGCCAGCAGTCCAGGGACAGACTACGAGCAGTACTTC; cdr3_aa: CASSPGTDYEQYF
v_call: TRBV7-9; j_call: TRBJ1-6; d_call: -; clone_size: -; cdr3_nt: TGTGCCAGCAGCCCGCCGGAAGCCTATAATTCACCCCTCCACTTT; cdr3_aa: CASSPPEAYNSPLHF
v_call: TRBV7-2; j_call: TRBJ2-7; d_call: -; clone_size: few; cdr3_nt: TGTGCCAGCAGCTCCCGGTCAGGGGAAGTGGGCGACGAGCAGTACTTC; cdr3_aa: CASSSRSGEVGDEQYF
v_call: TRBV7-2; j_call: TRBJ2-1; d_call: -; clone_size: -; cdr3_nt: TGTGCCAGCAGCTTAGGAACCGATGAGCAGTTCTTC; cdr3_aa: CASSLGTDEQFF
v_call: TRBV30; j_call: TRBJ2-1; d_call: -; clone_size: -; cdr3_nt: TGTGCCGGTTTAAGAGGGAGGTACAATGAGCAGTTCTTC; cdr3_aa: CAGLRGRYNEQFF
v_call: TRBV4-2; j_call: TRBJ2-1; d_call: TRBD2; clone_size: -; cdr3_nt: TGTGCCAGCAGCCAAGAAGGGACTAGCGGGTACAATGAGCAGTTCTTC; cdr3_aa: CASSQEGTSGYNEQFF
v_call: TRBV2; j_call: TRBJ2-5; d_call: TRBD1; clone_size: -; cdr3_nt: TGTGCCAGCAGTGCAGGGGGCAGGAGAAAAGAGACCCAGTACTTC; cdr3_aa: CASSAGGRRKETQYF
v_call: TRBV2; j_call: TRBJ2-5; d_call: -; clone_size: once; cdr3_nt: TGTGCCAGCAGTGAATACGGGGGGCGAGAGACCCAGTACTTC; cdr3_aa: CASSEYGGRETQYF
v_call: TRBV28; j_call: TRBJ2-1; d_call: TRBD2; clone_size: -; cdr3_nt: TGTGCCAGCAGTTTAAGTGGGAGGGGTTTACAGTTCTTC; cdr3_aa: CASSLSGRGLQFF
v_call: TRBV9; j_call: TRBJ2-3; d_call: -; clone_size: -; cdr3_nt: TGTGCCAGCAGCGACCGGACAGAGAGCACAGATACGCAGTATTTT; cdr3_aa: CASSDRTESTDTQYF
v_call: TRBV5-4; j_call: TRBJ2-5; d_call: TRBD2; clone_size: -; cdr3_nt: TGTGCCAGCAGCCGTAGCGGGAGGGCCGGAGAGACCCAGTACTTC; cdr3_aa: CASSRSGRAGETQYF
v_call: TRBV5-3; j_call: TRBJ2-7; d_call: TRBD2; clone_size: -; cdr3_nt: TGTGCCAGAAGCTCGAGGACTAGCGGGGACTACGAGCAGTACTTC; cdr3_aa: CARSSRTSGDYEQYF
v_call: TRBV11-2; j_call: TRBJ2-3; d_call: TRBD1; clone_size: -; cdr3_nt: TGTGCCAGCAGCTTCCGGACAGGGACGAGGGATACGCAGTATTTT; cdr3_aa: CASSFRTGTRDTQYF
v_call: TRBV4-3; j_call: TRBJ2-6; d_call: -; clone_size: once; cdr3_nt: TGCGCCAGCAGCCAAGATCCGACAGGTGGGGCCAACGTCCTGACTTTC; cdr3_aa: CASSQDPTGGANVLTF
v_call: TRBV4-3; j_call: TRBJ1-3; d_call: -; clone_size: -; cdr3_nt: TGCGCCAGCAGCCAAGATAAAATGAGCTCTGGAAACACCATATATTTT; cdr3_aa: CASSQDKMSSGNTIYF
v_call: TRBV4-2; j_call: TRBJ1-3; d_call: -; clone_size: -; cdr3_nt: TGTGCCAGCAGCCAAGATCTCGGGGGAACAGGAAACACCATATATTTT; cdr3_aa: CASSQDLGGTGNTIYF
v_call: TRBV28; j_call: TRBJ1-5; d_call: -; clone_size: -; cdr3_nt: TGTGCCAGCAGTTTTTTCCGGGCCGATAATCAGCCCCAGCATTTT; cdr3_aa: CASSFFRADNQPQHF
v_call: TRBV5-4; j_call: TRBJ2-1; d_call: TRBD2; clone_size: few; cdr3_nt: TGTGCCAGCAGCTTGACTAGCGGATACAATGAGCAGTTCTTC; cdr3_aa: CASSLTSGYNEQFF
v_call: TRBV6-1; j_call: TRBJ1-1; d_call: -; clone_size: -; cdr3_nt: TGTGCCAGCCGGTTCAACACTGAAGCTTTCTTT; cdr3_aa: CASRFNTEAFF
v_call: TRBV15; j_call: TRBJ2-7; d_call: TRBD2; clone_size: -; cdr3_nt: TGTGCCACCAGGAGTTTTGGGAGGGAGGGAGCATACGAGCAGTACTTC; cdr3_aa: CATRSFGREGAYEQYF
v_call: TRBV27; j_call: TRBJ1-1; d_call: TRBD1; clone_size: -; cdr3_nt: TGTGCCAGCAGTATGGGGACAGGGCGACAAGCTTTCTTT; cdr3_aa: CASSMGTGRQAFF
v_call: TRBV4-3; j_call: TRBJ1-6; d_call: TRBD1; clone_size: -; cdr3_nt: TGCGCCAGCAGCCAAGGGACAGGGTACTATAATTCACCCCTCCACTTT; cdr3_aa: CASSQGTGYYNSPLHF
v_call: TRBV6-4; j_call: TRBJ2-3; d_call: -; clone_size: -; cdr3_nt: TGTGCCAGCAGTGACAGGGCCGACACAGATACGCAGTATTTT; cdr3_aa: CASSDRADTDTQYF
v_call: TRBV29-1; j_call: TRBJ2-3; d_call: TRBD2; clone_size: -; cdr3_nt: TGCAGCGGCCTACTAGCGGCGTTGTCAGATACGCAGTATTTT; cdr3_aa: CSGLLAALSDTQYF
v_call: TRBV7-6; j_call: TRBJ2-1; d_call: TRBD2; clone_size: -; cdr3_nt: TGTGCCAGCAGCTTAAGGAGGCGGGAGAGCTCCTACAATGAGCAGTTCTTC; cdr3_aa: CASSLRRRESSYNEQFF
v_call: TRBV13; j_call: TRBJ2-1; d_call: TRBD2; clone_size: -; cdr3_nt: TGTGCCAGCAGCTACACGGGCGGGAGTAGGAATGAGCAGTTCTTC; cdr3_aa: CASSYTGGSRNEQFF
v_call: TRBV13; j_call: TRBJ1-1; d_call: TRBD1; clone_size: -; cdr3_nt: TGTGCCAGCAGCGCCCGGACAGGAAGGGATGAAGCTTTCTTT; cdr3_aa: CASSARTGRDEAFF
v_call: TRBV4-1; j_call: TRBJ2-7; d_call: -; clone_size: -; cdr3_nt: TGCGCCAGCAGCCTCCGCGCTAGCGAATACGAGCAGTACTTC; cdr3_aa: CASSLRASEYEQYF